This T cell receptor beta chain was identified during a study of blood T cell repertoires in COVID-19. Study as a whole: Specimens from acute and convalescent COVID-19 originated in the United States, Italy and Spain. The cDNA or gDNA used as material had been derived from T cells, B-cell-depleted T cells, or PBMCs.

Per the germline V gene, CDR1 is LNHDA and CDR2 is SQIVND (reference sequence). Trimming stripped 1 base from V and 9 bases from J, with 7 bases between. CDR3 size: 13 residues. In the study's own analysis: Amplifying reference gene primers gave estimates of nucleated cell counts. Method: immunoSEQ multiplex PCR; TCRdb's copy keeps in-frame clones and lacks some. V and J calls and clone size follow that table, whereas D and trimming were derived from the DNA. The profile shows about 45,000 clones, about 83% of them singletons. The sample comprised peripheral blood. V gene TRBV19 combines with J gene TRBJ1-6, with no clear D. This receptor was taken from a man aged 80 or over in a cohort sampled during active COVID-19. As DNA, the CDR3 is TGTGCCAGTAGTATAGGGGGAGCTTCACCCCTCCACTTT. Its protein product is CASSIGGASPLHF.